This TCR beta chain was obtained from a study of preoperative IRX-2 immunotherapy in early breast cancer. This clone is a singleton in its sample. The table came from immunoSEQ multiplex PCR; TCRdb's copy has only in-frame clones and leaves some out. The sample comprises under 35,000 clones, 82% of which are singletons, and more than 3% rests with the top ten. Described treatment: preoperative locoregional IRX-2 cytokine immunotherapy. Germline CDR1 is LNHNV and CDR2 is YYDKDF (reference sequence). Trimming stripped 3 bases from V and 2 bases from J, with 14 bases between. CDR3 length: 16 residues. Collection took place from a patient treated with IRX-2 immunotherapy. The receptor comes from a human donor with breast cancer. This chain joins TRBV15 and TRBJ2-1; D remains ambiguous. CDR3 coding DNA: TGTGCCACCAGCAGTGGCCAGTCCGACCCCTACAATGAGCAGTTCTTC. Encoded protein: CATSSGQSDPYNEQFF.